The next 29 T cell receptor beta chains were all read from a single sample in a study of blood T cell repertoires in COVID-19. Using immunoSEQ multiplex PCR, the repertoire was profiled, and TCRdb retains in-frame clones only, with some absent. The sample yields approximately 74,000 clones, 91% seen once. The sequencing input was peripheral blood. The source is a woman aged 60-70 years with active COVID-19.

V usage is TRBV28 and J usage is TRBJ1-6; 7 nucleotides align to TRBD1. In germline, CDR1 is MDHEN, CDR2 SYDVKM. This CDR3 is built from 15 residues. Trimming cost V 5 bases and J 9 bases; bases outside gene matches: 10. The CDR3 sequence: CASSTPTGRLSPLHF. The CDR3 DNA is TGTGCCAGCAGTACCCCGACAGGGAGGCTTTCACCCCTCCACTTT.

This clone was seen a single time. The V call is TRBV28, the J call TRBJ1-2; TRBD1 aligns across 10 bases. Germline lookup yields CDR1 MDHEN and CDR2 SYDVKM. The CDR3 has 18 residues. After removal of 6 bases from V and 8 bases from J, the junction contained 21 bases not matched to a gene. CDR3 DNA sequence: TGTGCCAGCAGAGAGCTGGGGACAGGGGCACTGAGGGGTTGGGGCTACACCTTC. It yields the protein CASRELGTGALRGWGYTF.

CDR3 residues: CASSPRTSGNVAKNIQYF. CDR3 sequence (DNA): TGTGCCAGCAGTCCCCGGACTAGCGGGAACGTAGCCAAAAACATTCAGTACTTC. The rearrangement links TRBV6-6 to TRBJ2-4, with 12 bases fitting TRBD2. This CDR3 is 18 amino acids long. Germline V CDR1 and CDR2: MNHNY, SVGAGI (reference sequence). V trimming: 5 bases; J trimming: 0 bases; junction bases outside the gene matches: 8.

The CDR3 region is CASRATGTDTQYF. The CDR3 DNA follows: TGTGCCAGCAGGGCCACAGGGACAGATACGCAGTATTTT. This chain links TRBV6-5 with TRBJ2-3; a possible D gene is TRBD1 (6 bases). Trimming removed 6 bases at V and 3 bases at J, with 10 bases between. The CDR3 runs to 13 residues. Germline CDR1 reads MNHEY; CDR2 reads SVGAGI.

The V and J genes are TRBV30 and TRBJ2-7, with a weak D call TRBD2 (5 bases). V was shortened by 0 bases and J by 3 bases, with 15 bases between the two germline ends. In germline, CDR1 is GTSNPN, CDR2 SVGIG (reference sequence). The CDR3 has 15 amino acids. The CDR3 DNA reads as TGTGCCTGGAGTGTCGCAGGCGGGCTGCTCTACGAGCAGTACTTC. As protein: CAWSVAGGLLYEQYF.

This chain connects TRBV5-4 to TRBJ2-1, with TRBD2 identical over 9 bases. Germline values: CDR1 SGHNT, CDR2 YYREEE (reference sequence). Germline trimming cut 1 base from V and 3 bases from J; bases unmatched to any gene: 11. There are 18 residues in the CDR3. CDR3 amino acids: CASSLKGGGRAFYNEQFF. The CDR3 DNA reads TGTGCCAGCAGCTTGAAGGGGGGCGGGAGGGCGTTCTACAATGAGCAGTTCTTC. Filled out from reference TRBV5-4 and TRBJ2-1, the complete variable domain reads ETGVTQSPTHLIKTRGQQVTLRCSSQSGHNTVSWYQQALGQGPQFIFQYYREEENGRGNFPPRFSGLQFPNYSSELNVNALELDDSALYLCASSLKGGGRAFYNEQFFGPGTRLTVL.

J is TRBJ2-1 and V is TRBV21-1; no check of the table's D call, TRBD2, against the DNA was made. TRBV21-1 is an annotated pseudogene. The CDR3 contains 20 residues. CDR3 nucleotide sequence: TGTGCCAGCAGCAAAGGATATAGGTGGCCTAGCGGGAGTGGTGGAAATGAGCAGTTCTTC. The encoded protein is CASSKGYRWPSGSGGNEQFF.

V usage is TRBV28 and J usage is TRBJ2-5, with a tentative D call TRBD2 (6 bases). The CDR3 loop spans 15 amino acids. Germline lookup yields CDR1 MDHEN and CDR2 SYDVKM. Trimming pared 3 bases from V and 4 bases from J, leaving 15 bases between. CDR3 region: CASSLVRGMGETQYF. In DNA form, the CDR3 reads TGTGCCAGCAGTTTGGTACGGGGGATGGGAGAGACCCAGTACTTC.

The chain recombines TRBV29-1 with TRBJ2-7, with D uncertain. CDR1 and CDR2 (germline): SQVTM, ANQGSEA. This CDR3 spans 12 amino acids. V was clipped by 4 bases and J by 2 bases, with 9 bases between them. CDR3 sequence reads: CSVASTTYEQYF. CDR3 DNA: TGCAGCGTTGCCAGTACCACCTACGAGCAGTACTTC.

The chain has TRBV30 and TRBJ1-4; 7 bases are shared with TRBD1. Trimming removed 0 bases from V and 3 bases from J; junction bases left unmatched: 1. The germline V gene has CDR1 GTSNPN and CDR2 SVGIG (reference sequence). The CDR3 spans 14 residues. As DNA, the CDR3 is TGTGCCTGGAGTGTAGGGGGCTCTAATGAAAAACTGTTTTTT. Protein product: CAWSVGGSNEKLFF.

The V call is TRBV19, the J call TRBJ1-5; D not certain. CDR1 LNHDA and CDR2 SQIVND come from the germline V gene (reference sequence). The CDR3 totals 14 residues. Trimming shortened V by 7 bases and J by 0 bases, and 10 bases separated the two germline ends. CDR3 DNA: TGTGCCAGTAAGAGGGATAATAGCAATCAGCCCCAGCATTTT. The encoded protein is CASKRDNSNQPQHF.

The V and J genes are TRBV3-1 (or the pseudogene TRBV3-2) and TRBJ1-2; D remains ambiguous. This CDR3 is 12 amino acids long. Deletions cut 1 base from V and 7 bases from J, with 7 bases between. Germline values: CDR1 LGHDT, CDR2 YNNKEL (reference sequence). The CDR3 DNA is TGTGCCAGCAGCCAAGTACTCACTGGCTACACCTTC. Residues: CASSQVLTGYTF.

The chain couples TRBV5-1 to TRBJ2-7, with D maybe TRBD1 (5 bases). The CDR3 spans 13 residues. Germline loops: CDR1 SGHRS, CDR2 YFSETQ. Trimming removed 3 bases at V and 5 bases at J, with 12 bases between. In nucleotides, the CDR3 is TGCGCCAGCAGCTCCGGGTTGGACAACGAGCAGTACTTC. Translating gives CASSSGLDNEQYF.

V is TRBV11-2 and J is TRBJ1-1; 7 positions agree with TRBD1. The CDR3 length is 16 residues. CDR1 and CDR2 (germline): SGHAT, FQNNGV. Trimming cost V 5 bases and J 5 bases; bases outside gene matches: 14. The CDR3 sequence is CASSPAFLTGSTEAFF. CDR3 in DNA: TGTGCCAGCAGCCCGGCCTTTTTGACAGGGTCTACTGAAGCTTTCTTT.

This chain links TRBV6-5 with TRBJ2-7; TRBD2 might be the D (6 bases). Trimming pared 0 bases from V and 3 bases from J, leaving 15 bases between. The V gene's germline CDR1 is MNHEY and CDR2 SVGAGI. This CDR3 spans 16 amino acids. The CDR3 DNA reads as TGTGCCAGCAGTTACTCGCAACCCTTGGGGGGCTACGAGCAGTACTTC. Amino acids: CASSYSQPLGGYEQYF.

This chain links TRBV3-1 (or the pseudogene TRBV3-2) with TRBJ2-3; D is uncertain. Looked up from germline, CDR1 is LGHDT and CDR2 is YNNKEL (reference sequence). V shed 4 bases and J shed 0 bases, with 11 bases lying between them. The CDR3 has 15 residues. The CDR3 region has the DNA TGTGCCAGCAGCCCGAGAACCCCTAGCACAGATACGCAGTATTTT. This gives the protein CASSPRTPSTDTQYF.

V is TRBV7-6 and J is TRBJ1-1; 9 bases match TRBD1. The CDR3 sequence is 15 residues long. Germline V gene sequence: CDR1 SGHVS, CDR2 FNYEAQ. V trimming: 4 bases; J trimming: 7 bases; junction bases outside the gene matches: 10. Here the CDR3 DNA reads TGTGCCAGCAGCTCGCGTAACAGGGGGCCGGGTGAAGCTTTCTTT. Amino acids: CASSSRNRGPGEAFF. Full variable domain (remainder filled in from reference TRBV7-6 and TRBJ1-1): GAGVSQSPRYKVTKRGQDVALRCDPISGHVSLYWYRQALGQGPEFLTYFNYEAQQDKSGLPNDRFSAERPEGSISTLTIQRTEQRDSAMYRCASSSRNRGPGEAFFGQGTRLTVV.

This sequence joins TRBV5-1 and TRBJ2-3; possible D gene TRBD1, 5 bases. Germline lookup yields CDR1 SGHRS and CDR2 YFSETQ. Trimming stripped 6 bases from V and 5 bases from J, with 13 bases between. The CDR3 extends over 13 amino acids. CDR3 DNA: TGCGCCAGCACGTCTGGGGCGATAGATACGCAGTATTTT. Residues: CASTSGAIDTQYF. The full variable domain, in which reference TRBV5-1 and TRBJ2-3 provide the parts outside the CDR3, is KAGVTQTPRYLIKTRGQQVTLSCSPISGHRSVSWYQQTPGQGLQFLFEYFSETQRNKGNFPGRFSGRQFSNSRSEMNVSTLELGDSALYLCASTSGAIDTQYFGPGTRLTVL.

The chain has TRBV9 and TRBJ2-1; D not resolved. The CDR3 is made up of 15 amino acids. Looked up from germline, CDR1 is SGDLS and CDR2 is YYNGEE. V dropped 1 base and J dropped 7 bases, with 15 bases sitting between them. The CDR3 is CASSVTPYYGNEQFF. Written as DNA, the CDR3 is TGTGCCAGCAGCGTAACTCCCTACTATGGTAATGAGCAGTTCTTC.

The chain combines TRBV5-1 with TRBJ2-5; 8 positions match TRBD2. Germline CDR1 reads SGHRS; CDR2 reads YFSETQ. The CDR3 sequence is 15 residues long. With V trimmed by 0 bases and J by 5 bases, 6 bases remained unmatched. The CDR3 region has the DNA TGCGCCAGCAGCTTGGGAGCGGGAGAGATGGAGACCCAGTACTTC. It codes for CASSLGAGEMETQYF.

The CDR3 nucleotides are TGTGCCAGCAGCCAAGATTGGGACAGCTACGAGCAGTACTTC. Protein product: CASSQDWDSYEQYF. The gene calls are TRBV3-1 (or the pseudogene TRBV3-2) and TRBJ2-7; 7 bases agree with TRBD1. This CDR3 is built from 14 residues. The V gene end was trimmed by 0 bases and the J gene end by 3 bases; junction bases not matched to a gene: 2. Germline assignment: CDR1 LGHDT and CDR2 YNNKEL (reference sequence).

CDR3 nucleotide sequence: TGTGCCAGCAGCTTAGGAGGGCTAGCGGGAAGGGCCTCGAATGAGCAGTTCTTC. Translating it yields CASSLGGLAGRASNEQFF. V and J are TRBV7-2 and TRBJ2-1; 9 positions agree with TRBD2. The germline V gene encodes CDR1 SGHTA and CDR2 FQGNSA. The CDR3 runs to 18 residues. V was pared by 1 base and J by 7 bases, with 14 bases of the junction left unmatched. The variable domain in full, completed from reference TRBV7-2 and TRBJ2-1, reads GAGVSQSPSNKVTEKGKDVELRCDPISGHTALYWYRQSLGQGLEFLIYFQGNSAPDKSGLPSDRFSAERTGGSVSTLTIQRTQQEDSAVYLCASSLGGLAGRASNEQFFGPGTRLTVL.

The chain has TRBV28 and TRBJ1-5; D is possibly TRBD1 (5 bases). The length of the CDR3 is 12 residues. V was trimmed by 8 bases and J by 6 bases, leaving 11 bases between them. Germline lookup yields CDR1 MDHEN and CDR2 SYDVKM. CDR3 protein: CASRGFGQPQHF. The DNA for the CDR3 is TGTGCCAGCCGGGGGTTCGGTCAGCCCCAGCATTTT. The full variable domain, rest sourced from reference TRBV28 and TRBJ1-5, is DVKVTQSSRYLVKRTGEKVFLECVQDMDHENMFWYRQDPGLGLRLIYFSYDVKMKEKGDIPEGYSVSREKKERFSLILESASTNQTSMYLCASRGFGQPQHFGDGTRLSIL.

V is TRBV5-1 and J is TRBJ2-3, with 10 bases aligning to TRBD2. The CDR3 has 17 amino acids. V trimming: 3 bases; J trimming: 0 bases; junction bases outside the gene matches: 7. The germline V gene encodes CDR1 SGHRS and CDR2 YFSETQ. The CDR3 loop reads CASSSNRGLASTDTQYF. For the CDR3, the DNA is TGCGCCAGCAGCTCAAATAGGGGACTAGCGAGCACAGATACGCAGTATTTT.

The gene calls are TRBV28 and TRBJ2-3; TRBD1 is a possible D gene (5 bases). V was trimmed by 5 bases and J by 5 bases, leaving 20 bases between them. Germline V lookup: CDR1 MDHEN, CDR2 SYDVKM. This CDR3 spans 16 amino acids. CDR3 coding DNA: TGTGCCAGCAGTCCCCCCGGTTTGGGGCGCGGAGATACGCAGTATTTT. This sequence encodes CASSPPGLGRGDTQYF.

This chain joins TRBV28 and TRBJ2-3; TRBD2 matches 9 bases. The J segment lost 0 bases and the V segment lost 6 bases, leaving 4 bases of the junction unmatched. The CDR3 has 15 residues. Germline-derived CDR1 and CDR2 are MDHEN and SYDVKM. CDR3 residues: CASSLLAGSTDTQYF. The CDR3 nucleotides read TGTGCCAGCAGCTTACTAGCGGGTAGCACAGATACGCAGTATTTT.

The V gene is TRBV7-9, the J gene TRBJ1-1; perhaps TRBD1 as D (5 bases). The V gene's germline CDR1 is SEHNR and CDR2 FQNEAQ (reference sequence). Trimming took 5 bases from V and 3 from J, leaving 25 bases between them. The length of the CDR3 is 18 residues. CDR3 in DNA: TGTGCCAGCAGCCCCACCCGGGACGGCGCCTGGGGGGACACTGAAGCTTTCTTT. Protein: CASSPTRDGAWGDTEAFF. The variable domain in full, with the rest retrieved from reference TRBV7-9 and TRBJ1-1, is DTGVSQNPRHKITKRGQNVTFRCDPISEHNRLYWYRQTLGQGPEFLTYFQNEAQLEKSRLLSDRFSAERPKGSFSTLEIQRTEQGDSAMYLCASSPTRDGAWGDTEAFFGQGTRLTVV.

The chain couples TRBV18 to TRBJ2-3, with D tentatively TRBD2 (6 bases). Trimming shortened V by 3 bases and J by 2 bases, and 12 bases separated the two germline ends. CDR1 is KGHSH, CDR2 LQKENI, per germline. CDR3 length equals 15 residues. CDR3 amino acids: CASSPGGLNTDTQYF. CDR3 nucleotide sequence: TGTGCCAGCTCACCCGGAGGGCTGAACACAGATACGCAGTATTTT.

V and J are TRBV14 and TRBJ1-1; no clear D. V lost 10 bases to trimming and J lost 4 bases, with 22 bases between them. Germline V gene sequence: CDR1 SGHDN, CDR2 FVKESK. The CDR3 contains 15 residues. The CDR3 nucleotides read TGTGCCACCGCAGCCAACCGCCCCCGGGGCACTGAAGCTTTCTTT. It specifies CATAANRPRGTEAFF.